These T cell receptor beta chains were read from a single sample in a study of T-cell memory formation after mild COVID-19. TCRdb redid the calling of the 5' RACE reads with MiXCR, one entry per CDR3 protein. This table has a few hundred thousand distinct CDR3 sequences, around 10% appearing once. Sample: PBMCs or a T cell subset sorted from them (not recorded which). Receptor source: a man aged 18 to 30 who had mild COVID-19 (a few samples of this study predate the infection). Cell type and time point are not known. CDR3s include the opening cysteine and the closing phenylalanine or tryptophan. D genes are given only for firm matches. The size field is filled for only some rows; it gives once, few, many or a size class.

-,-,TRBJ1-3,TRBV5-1,TGCGCCAGCAGCTTGGGAGGGCTTTACGGAAACACCATATATTTT,CASSLGGLYGNTIYF
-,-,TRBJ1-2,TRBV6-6,TGTGCCAGCAGTGCCCTTCCGGAAAGTCTCTATGGCTACACCTTC,CASSALPESLYGYTF
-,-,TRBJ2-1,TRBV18,TGTGCCAGCTCACCACCGCTTTGGTTGGGTAGCAATGAGCAGTTCTTC,CASSPPLWLGSNEQFF
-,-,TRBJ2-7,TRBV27,TGTGCCAGCGGTACTCCGGGGCAGGGGTCCTACGAGCAGTACTTC,CASGTPGQGSYEQYF
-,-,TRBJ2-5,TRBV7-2,TGTGCCAGCACCTTATGGGCGGGGGCTCAAGAGACCCAGTACTTC,CASTLWAGAQETQYF
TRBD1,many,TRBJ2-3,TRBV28,TGTGCCAGCAGTTTAAGGACAGGATTCACAGATACGCAGTATTTT,CASSLRTGFTDTQYF
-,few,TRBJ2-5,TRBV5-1,TGCGCCAGCAGCTTGGGGCAGCCGGAGTGGGAGACCCAGTACTTC,CASSLGQPEWETQYF
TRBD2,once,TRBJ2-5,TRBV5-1,TGCGCCAGCAGCCAACTAGCGTCGGCCCAAGAGACCCAGTACTTC,CASSQLASAQETQYF
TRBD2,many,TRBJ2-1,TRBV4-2,TGTGCCAGCAGCCAAGCCTTACTAGCGGGGGGACACAATGAGCAGTTCTTC,CASSQALLAGGHNEQFF
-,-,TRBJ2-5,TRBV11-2,TGTGCCAGCAGCTTAGGGCCCCTCCTTCGGGAGACCCAGTACTTC,CASSLGPLLRETQYF
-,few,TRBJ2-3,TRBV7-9,TGTGCCAGCAGCTCGGACATTAGCACAGATACGCAGTATTTT,CASSSDISTDTQYF
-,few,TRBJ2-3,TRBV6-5,TGTGCCAGCAGTTACTCACGGGGGGCCTCAGATACGCAGTATTTT,CASSYSRGASDTQYF
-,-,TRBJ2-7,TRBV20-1,TGCAGTGCCTGGCCAAGGCTCGAGCAGTACTTC,CSAWPRLEQYF
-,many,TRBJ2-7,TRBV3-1,TGTGCCAGCAGCTTCAACGGGCATGGGGTTGGCGAGCAGTACTTC,CASSFNGHGVGEQYF
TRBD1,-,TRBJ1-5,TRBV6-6,TGTGCCAGCAGCCGCGATGGACAGGGGTTTTATAGCAATCAGCCCCAGCATTTT,CASSRDGQGFYSNQPQHF
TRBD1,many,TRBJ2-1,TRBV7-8,TGTGCCAGCAGCTTGACCGGGACAGATGACAATGAGCAGTTCTTC,CASSLTGTDDNEQFF
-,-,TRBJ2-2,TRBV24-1,TGTGCCACCAGTGACGCCAGATCCGGAGGTACCGGGGAGCTGTTTTTT,CATSDARSGGTGELFF
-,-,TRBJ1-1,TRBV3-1,TGTGCCAGCAGCCAAGATTGGGGAGGCACTGAAGCTTTCTTT,CASSQDWGGTEAFF
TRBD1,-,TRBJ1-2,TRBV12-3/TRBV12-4,TGTGCCAGCGGACAGGGGGAGAGGGGCTACACCTTC,CASGQGERGYTF
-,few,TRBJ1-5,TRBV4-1,TGCGCCAGCAGCCAAAGGTTTGTCGGCAATCAGCCCCAGCATTTT,CASSQRFVGNQPQHF
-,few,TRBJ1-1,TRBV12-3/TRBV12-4,TGTGCCTCCCTCACAGGGACAATCGCCACTGAAGCTTTCTTT,CASLTGTIATEAFF
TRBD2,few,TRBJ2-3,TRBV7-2,TGTGCCAGCAGCTTAGGGGTAGCGGGGTCAGATACGCAGTATTTT,CASSLGVAGSDTQYF
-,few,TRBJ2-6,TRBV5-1,TGCGCCAGCAGCTTGGTCGTCGACTCTGGGGCCAACGTCCTGACTTTC,CASSLVVDSGANVLTF
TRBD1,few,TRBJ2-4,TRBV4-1,TGCGCCAGCAGCCAAGGTCGGAGGGACAGGGCGGACATTCAGTACTTC,CASSQGRRDRADIQYF
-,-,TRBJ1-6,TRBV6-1,TGTGCCAGCAGTGAACGACCCGCGACGGAGAGGGTAAACTCACCCCTCCACTTT,CASSERPATERVNSPLHF
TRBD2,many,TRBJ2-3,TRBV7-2,TGTGCCAGCAGCTTTGCTAGCGGGGGGGGCACAGATACGCAGTATTTT,CASSFASGGGTDTQYF
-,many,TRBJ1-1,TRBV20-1,TGCAGTGCTAGAGATGGGGGCGGGGGCGCTGGGACTGAAGCTTTCTTT,CSARDGGGGAGTEAFF
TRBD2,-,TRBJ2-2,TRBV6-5,TGTGCCAGCAGTCCTAGCGGGGGGCACACCGGGGAGCTGTTTTTT,CASSPSGGHTGELFF
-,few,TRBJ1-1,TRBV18,TGTGCCAGTACCGACAGAAACACTGAAGCTTTCTTT,CASTDRNTEAFF
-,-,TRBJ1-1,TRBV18,TGTGCAAGCTCACCAAGGCAGGGTTGGGAGAACACTGAAGCTTTCTTT,CASSPRQGWENTEAFF
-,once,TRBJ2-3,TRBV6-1,TGTGCCAGCAGTGCCCGGGACTCTATCACAGATACGCAGTATTTT,CASSARDSITDTQYF
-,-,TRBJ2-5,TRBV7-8,TGTGCCAGCAGCTTACGGGCGAGGGGGGAGGAGACCCAGTACTTC,CASSLRARGEETQYF
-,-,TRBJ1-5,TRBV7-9,TGTGCCAGCGCCCTGGACGGCAATCAGCCCCAGCATTTT,CASALDGNQPQHF
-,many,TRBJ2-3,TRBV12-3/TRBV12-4,TGTGCCAGCAGTTTAAGCATCACAGATACGCAGTATTTT,CASSLSITDTQYF
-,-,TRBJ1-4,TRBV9,TGTGCCAGCAGCCCTGCTTTTGAGAGGGGAGAAAAACTGTTTTTT,CASSPAFERGEKLFF
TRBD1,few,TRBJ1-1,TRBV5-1,TGCGCCAGCAGCTCGGACAGGGGGGCGCGAAAAAGGGCTGAAGCTTTCTTT,CASSSDRGARKRAEAFF
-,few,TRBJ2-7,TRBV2,TGTGCCAGCAGTGACGGTAACGGAATTAGCCCGTACTTC,CASSDGNGISPYF
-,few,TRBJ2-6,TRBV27,TGTGCCAGCAGTTTCTCAATACCCCTGGGTGGGGCCAACGTCCTGACTTTC,CASSFSIPLGGANVLTF
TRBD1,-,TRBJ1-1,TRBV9,TGTGCCAGCAGCGAGCCGAGGGCAGGGGGCACTGAAGCTTTCTTT,CASSEPRAGGTEAFF
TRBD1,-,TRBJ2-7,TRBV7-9,TGTGCCAGCAGCCACCCGGACAGGGCCTACGAGCAGTACTTC,CASSHPDRAYEQYF
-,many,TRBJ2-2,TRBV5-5,TGTGCCAGCAGCTTGGGAGAGCTGATCACCGGGGAGCTGTTTTTT,CASSLGELITGELFF
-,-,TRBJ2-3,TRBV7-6,TGTGCCAGCAGCTTGGGGCAGGGGATGAGATCAGATACGCAGTATTTT,CASSLGQGMRSDTQYF
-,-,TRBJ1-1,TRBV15,TGTGCCACCAGCAGAGTGAGGGGGAGTGAAGCTTTCTTT,CATSRVRGSEAFF
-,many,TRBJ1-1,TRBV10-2,TGCGCCAGCAGTGAGCACCGGGGACTGGGGACTGAAGCTTTCTTT,CASSEHRGLGTEAFF
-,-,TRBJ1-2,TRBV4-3,TGCGCCAGCAGCCAAGAGCCCGGCTGGGGTGGCTACACCTTC,CASSQEPGWGGYTF
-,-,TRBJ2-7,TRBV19,TGTGCCAGTAGTATAGGAACAGGTTCCTACGAGCAGTACTTC,CASSIGTGSYEQYF
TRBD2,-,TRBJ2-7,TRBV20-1,TGCAGTGCTAGAGGGGAGGGAAACTCCTACGAGCAGTACTTC,CSARGEGNSYEQYF
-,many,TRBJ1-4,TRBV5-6,TGTGCCAGCAGCTTCGACAGATCTGAAAAACTGTTTTTT,CASSFDRSEKLFF
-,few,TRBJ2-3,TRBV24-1,TGTGCCACCAGTGGGGGAGAGGGAACGGTTACAGATACGCAGTATTTT,CATSGGEGTVTDTQYF
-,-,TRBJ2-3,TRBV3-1,TGTGCCAGCAGCGAACGTATGGGGGTTACAGATACGCAGTATTTT,CASSERMGVTDTQYF
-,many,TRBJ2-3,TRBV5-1,TGCGCCAGCAGCACCGGACGCGGCGATACGCAGTATTTT,CASSTGRGDTQYF
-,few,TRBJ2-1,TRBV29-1,TGCAGCGTTGCCCCAAATGGCAATGAGCAGTTCTTC,CSVAPNGNEQFF
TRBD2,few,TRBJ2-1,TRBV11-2,TGTGCCAGCAGCCTAGATGGTCTAGCGGGGGCAAGGTACAATGAGCAGTTCTTC,CASSLDGLAGARYNEQFF
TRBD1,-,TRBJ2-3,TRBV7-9,TGTGCCAGCAGCAGGCGACAGGGCGCAGATACGCAGTATTTT,CASSRRQGADTQYF
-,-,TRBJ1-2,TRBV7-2,TGTGCCAGCAGCCCCCCACGCGCGGGCTACACCTTC,CASSPPRAGYTF
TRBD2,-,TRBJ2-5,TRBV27,TGTGCCAGCAGTTCAGCCCAGCGGGGGTGCCGAGAGACCCAGTACTTC,CASSSAQRGCRETQYF
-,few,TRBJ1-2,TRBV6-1,TGTGCCAGCAGTGAAGCTGGGGGTTGGTATGGCTACACCTTC,CASSEAGGWYGYTF
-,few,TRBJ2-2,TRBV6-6,TGTGCCACGAGACTCCTGACGGCCGGGGAGCTGTTTTTT,CATRLLTAGELFF
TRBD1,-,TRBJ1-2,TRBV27,TGTGCCAGCAGTTTCCAACAGGGGTGGTACTATGGCTACACCTTC,CASSFQQGWYYGYTF
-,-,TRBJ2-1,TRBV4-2,TGTGCCAGCAGCCAAGATCTGGGGGCCGTAAATGAGCAGTTCTTC,CASSQDLGAVNEQFF